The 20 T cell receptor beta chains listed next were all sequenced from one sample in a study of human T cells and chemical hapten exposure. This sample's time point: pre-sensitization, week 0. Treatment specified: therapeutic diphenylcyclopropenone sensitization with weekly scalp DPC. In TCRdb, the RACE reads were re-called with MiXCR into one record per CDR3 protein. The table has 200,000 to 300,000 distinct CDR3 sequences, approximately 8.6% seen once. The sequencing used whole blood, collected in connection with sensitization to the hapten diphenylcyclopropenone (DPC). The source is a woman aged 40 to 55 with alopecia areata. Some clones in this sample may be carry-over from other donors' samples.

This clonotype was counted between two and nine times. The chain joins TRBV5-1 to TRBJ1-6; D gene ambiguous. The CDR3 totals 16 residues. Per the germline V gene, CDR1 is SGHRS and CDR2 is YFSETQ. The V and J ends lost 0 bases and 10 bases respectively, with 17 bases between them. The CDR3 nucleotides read TGCGCCAGCAGCTTGGATGGGGTTGCGGGGTTGTCACCCCTCCACTTT. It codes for CASSLDGVAGLSPLHF.

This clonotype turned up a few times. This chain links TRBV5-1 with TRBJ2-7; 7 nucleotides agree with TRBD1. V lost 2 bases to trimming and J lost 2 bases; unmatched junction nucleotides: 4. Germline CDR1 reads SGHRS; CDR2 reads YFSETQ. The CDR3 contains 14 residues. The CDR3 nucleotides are TGCGCCAGCAGCTTTGACAGGGAGACCTACGAGCAGTACTTC. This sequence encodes CASSFDRETYEQYF.

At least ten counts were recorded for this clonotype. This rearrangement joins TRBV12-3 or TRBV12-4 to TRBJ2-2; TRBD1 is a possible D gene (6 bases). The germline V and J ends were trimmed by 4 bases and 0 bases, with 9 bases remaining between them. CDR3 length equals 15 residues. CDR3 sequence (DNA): TGTGCCAGCAGTTCGTGGACAGCGAACACCGGGGAGCTGTTTTTT. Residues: CASSSWTANTGELFF.

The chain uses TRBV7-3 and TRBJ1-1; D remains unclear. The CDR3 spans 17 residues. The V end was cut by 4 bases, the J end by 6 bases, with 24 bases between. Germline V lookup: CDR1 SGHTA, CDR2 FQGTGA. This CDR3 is CASSSLVSLLGSSEAFF. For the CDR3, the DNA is TGTGCCAGCAGCTCATTAGTGTCCCTGCTCGGTAGTTCTGAAGCTTTCTTT.

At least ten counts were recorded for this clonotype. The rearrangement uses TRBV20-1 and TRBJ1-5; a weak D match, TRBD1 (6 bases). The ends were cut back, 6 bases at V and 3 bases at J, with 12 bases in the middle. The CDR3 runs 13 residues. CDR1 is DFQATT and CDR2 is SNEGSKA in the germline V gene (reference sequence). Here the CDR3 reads CSAGRGINQPQHF. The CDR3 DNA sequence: TGCAGTGCGGGCAGGGGAATCAATCAGCCCCAGCATTTT.

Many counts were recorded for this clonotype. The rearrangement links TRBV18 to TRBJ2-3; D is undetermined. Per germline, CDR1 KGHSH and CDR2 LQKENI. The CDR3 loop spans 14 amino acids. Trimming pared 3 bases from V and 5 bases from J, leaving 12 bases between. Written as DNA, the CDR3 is TGTGCCAGCTCACCTCCTCCGGGTCGAGATACGCAGTATTTT. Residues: CASSPPPGRDTQYF.

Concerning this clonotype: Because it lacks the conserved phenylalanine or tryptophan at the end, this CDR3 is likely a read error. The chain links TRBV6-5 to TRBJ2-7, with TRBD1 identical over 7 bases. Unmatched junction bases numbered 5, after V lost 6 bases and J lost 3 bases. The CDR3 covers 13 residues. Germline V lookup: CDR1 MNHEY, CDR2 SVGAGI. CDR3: CASSSRGIYEQYL. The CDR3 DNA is TGTGCCAGCAGCAGCAGGGGGATCTACGAGCAGTACCTC.

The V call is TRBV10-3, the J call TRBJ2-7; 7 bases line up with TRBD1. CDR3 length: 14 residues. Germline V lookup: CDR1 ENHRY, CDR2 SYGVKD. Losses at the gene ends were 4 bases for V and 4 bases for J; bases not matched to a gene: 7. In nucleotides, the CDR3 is TGTGCCATCAGTGTCGGACAGGACCCTTACGAGCAGTACTTC. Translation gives CAISVGQDPYEQYF.

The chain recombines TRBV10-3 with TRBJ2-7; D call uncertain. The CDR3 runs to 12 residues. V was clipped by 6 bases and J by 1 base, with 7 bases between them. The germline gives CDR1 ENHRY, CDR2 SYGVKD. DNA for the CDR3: TGTGCCATCAGCCCTAGTTCCTACGAGCAGTACTTC. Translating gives CAISPSSYEQYF.

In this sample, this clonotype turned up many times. As DNA, the CDR3 is TGTGCCAGCGGGCGGGAGTATCACGGGGAGCTGTTTTTT. Its protein product is CASGREYHGELFF. This chain connects TRBV2 to TRBJ2-2; TRBD2 matches at 7 bases. Germline V gene data show CDR1 as SNHLY and CDR2 as FYNNEI. V lost 8 bases and J lost 7; bases outside the gene matches: 7. CDR3 length equals 13 residues.

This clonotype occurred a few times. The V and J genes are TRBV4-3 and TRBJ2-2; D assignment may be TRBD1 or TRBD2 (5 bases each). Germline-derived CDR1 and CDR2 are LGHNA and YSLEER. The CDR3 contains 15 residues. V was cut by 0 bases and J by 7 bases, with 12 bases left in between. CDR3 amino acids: CASSQDAGTGGELFF. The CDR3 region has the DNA TGCGCCAGCAGCCAAGACGCAGGGACCGGCGGGGAGCTGTTTTTT.

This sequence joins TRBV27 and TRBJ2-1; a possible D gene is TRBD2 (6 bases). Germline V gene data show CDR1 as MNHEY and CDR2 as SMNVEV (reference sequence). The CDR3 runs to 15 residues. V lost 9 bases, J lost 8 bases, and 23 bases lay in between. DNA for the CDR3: TGTGCCAGTGGACTGCGGGGCAGGTGGATTGATGAGCAGTTCTTC. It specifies CASGLRGRWIDEQFF.

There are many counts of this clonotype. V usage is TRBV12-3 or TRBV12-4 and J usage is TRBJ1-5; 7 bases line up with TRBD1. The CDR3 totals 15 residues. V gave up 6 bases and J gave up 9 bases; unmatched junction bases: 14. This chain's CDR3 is CASSRQGVGAGPQHF. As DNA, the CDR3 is TGTGCCAGCAGCCGACAGGGCGTGGGGGCTGGGCCCCAGCATTTT.

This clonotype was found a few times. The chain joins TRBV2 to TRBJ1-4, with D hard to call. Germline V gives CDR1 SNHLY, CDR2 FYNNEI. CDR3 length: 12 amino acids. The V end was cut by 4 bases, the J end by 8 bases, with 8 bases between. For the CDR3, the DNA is TGTGCCAGCAGTGTTCGCCGGGAAAAACTGTTTTTT. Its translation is CASSVRREKLFF.

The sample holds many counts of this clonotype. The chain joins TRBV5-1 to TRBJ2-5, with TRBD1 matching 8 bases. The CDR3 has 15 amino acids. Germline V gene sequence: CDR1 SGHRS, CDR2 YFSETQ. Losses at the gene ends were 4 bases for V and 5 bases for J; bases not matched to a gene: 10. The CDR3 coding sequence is TGCGCCAGCAGCCCGGGTCTGGACAGGGAGGAGACCCAGTACTTC. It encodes CASSPGLDREETQYF.

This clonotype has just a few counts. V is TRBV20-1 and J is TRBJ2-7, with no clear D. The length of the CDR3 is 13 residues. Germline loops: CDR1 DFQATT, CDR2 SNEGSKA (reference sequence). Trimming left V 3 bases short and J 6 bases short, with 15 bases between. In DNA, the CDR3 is TGCAGTGCTAGTTCTACCGGACGGTCCGAGCAGTACTTC. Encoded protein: CSASSTGRSEQYF.

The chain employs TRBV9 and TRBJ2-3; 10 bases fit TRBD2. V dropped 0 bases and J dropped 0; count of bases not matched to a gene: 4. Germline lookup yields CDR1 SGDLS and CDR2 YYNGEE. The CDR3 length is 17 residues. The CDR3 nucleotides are TGTGCCAGCAGCGTAGGGCTAGCGGGAGACAGCACAGATACGCAGTATTTT. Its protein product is CASSVGLAGDSTDTQYF.

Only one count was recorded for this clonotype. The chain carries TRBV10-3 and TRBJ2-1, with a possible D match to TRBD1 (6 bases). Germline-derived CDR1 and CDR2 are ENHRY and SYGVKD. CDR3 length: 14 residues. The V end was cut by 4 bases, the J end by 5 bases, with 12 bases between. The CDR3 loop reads CAISVRDTDNEQFF. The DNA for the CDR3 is TGTGCCATCAGTGTCCGGGACACCGACAATGAGCAGTTCTTC.

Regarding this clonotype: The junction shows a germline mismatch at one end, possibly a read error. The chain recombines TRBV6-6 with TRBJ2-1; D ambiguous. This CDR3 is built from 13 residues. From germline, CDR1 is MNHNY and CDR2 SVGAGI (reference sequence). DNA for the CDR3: TGTACCAGCAGTTACGGTATCCCGGCGGAGCAGTTCTTC. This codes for CTSSYGIPAEQFF.

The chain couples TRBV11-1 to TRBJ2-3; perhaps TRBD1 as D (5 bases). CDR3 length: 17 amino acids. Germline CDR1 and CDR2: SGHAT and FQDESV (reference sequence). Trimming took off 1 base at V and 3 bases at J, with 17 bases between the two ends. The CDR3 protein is CASSLGQGRIWTDTQYF. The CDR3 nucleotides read TGTGCCAGCAGCTTAGGTCAGGGTCGGATCTGGACAGATACGCAGTATTTT.